The clone carrying this T cell receptor beta chain appeared once. The data derive from a study of blood T cell repertoires in COVID-19. Study details: PBMCs, B-cell-depleted T cells, or T cells were the source of the cDNA or gDNA that made up the material.

In the original workflow: Amplification from reference gene primers served as the basis for estimated nucleated cell counts. TCRdb's copy holds only in-frame clones and misses some; the assay was immunoSEQ multiplex PCR. That table supplies the V and J calls and clone size; D and trimming were determined from the DNA. The sample includes about 180,000 clones, about 86% of them seen just once. CDR3 length: 14 amino acids. Per the germline V gene, CDR1 is SGHTA and CDR2 is FQGNSA. The V and J ends lost 5 bases and 6 bases respectively, with 13 bases between them. The clonotype originates from a man aged 45-65 years with active or convalescent COVID-19. The J gene is TRBJ2-2, the V gene TRBV7-2; D remains ambiguous. Sequenced sample: peripheral blood. CDR3 bases: TGTGCCAGCAGCCTAACTCCTTCCTCCGGGGAGCTGTTTTTT. As protein: CASSLTPSSGELFF.